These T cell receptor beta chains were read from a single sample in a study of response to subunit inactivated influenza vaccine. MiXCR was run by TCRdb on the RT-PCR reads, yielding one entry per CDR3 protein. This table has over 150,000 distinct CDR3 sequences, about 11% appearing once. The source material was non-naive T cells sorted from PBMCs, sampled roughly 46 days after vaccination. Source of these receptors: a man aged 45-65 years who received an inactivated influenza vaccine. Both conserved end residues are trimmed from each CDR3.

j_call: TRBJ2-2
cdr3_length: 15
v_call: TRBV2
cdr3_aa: ASSSGLAGGWTGELF

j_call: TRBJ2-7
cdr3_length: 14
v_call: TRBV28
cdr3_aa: ASSFNLAGLSYEQY

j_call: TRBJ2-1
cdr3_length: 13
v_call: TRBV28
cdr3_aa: ASSLQRDSYNEQF

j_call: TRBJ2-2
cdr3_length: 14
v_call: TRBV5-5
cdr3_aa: ASSQAGQGKAGELF

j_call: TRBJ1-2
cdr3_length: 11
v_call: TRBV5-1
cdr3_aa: ASSLARGNGYT

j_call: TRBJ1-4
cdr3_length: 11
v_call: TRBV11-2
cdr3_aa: ASSSDLGEKLF

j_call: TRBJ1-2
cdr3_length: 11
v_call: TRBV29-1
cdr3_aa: SVEPQGTYGYT

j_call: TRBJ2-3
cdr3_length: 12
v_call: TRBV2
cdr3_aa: ASSKDRPTDTQY

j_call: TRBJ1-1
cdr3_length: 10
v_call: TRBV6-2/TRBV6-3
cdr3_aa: ASNNWDTEAF

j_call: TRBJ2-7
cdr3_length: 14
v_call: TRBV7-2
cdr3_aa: ASSLAGRGIVYEQY

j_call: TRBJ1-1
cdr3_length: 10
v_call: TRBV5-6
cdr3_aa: ASRWGDTEAF

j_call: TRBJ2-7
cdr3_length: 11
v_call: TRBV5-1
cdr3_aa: ASSLAGASEQY

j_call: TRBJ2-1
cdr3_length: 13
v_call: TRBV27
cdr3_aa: ASRGTVLNNNEQF

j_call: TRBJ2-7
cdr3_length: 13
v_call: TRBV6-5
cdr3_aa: ASSYSSREGYEQY

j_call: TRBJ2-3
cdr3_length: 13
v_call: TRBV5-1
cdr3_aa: ASSWARGPTDTQY

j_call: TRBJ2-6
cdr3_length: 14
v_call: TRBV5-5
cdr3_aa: ASSLSNRAGANVLT

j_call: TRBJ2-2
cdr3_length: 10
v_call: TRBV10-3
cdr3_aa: AISRDTGELF

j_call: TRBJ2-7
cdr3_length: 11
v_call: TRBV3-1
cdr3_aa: ASSDLGGREQY

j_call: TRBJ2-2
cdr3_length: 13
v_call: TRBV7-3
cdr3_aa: ASTMLGANTGELF

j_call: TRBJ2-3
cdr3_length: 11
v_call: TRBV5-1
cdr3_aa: ASSLVVPDTQY

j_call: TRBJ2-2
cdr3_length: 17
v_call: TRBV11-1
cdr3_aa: ASSLEGQVLGLRTGELF

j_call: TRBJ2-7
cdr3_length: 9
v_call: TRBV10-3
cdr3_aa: AISRGSEQY

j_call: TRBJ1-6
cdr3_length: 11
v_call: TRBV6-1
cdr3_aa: ASGPGGEYHLH

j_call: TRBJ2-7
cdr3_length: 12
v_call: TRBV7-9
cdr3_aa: ASSGARSPYEQY

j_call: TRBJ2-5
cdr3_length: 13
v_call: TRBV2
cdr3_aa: ASSESGVVQETQY

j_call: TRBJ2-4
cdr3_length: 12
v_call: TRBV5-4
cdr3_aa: ASSLGDRTNIQY

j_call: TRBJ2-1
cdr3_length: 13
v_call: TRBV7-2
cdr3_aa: ASNLGQGGYNEQF

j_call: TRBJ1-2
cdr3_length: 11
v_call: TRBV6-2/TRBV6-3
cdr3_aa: ASSYVRLGGYT

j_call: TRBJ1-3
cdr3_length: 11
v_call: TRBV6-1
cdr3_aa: AILHFSGNTIY

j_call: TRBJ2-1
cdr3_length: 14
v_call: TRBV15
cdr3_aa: ATSRDLLSSYNEQF

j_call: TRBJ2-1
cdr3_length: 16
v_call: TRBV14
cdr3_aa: ASSQVGVGEGLYNEQF

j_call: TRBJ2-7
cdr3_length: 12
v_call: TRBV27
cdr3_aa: ASSARGSSYEQY

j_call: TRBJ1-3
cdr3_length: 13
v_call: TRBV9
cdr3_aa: ASSVGTSSGNTIY

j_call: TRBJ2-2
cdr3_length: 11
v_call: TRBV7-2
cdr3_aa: ASSLGLSGELF

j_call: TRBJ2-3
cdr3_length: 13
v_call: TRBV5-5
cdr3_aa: ASSVGTDRTDTQY

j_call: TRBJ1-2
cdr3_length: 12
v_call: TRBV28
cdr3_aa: ASSTGSGGRGYT

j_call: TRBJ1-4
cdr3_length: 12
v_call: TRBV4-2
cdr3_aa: ASSQRQGFEKLF

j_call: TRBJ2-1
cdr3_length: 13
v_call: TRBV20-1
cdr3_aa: SASDLLGGNNEQF

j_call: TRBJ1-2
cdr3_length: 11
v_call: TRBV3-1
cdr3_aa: ASSQEAGRGYT

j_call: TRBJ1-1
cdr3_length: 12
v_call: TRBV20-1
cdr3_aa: SAREGGMNTEAF

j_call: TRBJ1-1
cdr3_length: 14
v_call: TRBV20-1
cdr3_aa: SARDASEGAGTEAF

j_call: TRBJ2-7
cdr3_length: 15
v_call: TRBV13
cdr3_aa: ASSLDGGLGDHYEQY

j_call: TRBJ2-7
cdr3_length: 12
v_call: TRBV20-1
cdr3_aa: SARYRGQTNEQY

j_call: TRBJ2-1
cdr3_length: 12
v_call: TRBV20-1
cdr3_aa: SARDPGPLDEQF

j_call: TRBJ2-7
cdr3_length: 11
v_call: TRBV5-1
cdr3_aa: ASSLGQIYEQY

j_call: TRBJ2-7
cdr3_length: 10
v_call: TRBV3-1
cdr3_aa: ASSQGVVEQY

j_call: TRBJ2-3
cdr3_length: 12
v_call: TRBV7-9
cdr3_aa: ASSLDRTGDTQY

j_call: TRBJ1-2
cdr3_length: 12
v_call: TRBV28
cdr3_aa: ASRWEGKGYGYT

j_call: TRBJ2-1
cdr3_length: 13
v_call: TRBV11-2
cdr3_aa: ASSSGTSGVFEQF

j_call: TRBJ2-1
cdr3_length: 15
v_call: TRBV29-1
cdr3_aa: SVQRIYSGQGGNEQF

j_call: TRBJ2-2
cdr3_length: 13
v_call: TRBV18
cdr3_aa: ASSPRQTNTGELF

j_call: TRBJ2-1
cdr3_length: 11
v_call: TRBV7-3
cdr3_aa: ASSSTETGKQF

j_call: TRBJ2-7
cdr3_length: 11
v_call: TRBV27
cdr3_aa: ASRDRVSYEQY

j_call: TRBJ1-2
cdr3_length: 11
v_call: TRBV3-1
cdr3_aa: ASSPVGAGPYT

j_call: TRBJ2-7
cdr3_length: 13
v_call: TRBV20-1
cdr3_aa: SARDGLRVFYEQY

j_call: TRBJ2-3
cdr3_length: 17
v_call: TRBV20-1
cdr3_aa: CAPFYVAGQSGEEDTQY

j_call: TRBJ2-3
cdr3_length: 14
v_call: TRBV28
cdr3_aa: ASSFLAGASTDTQY

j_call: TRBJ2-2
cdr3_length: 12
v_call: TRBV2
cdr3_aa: ASSAGVGTGELF

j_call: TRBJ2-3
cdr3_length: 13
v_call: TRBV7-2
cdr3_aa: ASSWTGTSTDTQY

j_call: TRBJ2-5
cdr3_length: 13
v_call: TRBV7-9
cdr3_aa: ASSLEDGLRGTQY